Each of the 23 T cell receptor beta chains below was sequenced from the same sample in a study of T cells in Graves' hyperthyroidism and ophthalmopathy. TCR beta CDR3 sequences were amplified from RNA transcripts. HTBI primers were the set used in a first-round RT-PCR of the TCR CDR3. TCRdb reprocessed the multiplex PCR reads via MiXCR and lists one record per CDR3 protein. The sample includes about 500,000 distinct CDR3 sequences, about 16% of them seen just once. Sequences were obtained from blood. Receptors originate from a woman between 25 and 40 years old with Graves' ophthalmopathy.

The chain employs TRBV20-1 and TRBJ2-3; D possibly corresponds to TRBD2 (6 bases). With 1 base removed from V and 4 bases from J, the gap between germline ends came to 12 bases. Germline CDR1 and CDR2: DFQATT and SNEGSKA (reference sequence). This CDR3 is built from 14 residues. The CDR3 sequence is CSARAGESADTQYF. The CDR3 DNA sequence: TGCAGTGCTAGAGCGGGAGAAAGCGCAGATACGCAGTATTTT.

This clonotype was counted many times. This chain connects TRBV7-9 to TRBJ2-5; a weak D match, TRBD1 (5 bases). Trimming left V 1 base short and J 10 bases short, with 7 bases between. Per the germline V gene, CDR1 is SEHNR and CDR2 is FQNEAQ (reference sequence). The CDR3 has 11 residues. The CDR3, as DNA: TGTGCCAGCAGCTTAGGGGGCAACCAGTACTTC. This codes for CASSLGGNQYF.

This clonotype was observed at least ten times. The chain combines TRBV7-2 with TRBJ1-5; D unclear. The CDR3 covers 14 residues. Trimming removed 2 bases from V and 0 bases from J, with 5 bases in between. Germline V gives CDR1 SGHTA, CDR2 FQGNSA. The CDR3 bases are TGTGCCAGCAGCTTACGGGATAGCAATCAGCCCCAGCATTTT. Amino acid sequence: CASSLRDSNQPQHF.

This clonotype was recorded a few times. Just one base apart from a much larger clone, this may be a read error. The gene calls are TRBV12-3 or TRBV12-4 and TRBJ1-5; tentatively, D is TRBD1 (6 bases). Trimming pared 8 bases from V and 2 bases from J, leaving 16 bases between. The length of the CDR3 is 15 residues. The CDR3 loop reads CASAQEGDGNQPQHF. The CDR3 bases are TGTGCCAGCGCCCAAGAGGGGGACGGCAATCAGCCCCAGCATTTT.

This clonotype showed up just a few times. This chain uses TRBV20-1 with TRBJ1-3; D unresolved. Trimming cost V 2 bases and J 1 base, with 9 bases left between them. This CDR3 region has 14 residues. Germline CDR1 is DFQATT and CDR2 is SNEGSKA (reference sequence). Here the CDR3 DNA reads TGCAGTGCTAGACGTCGGTGGTCTGGAAACACCATATATTTT. Translated, it gives CSARRRWSGNTIYF.

In this sample, this clonotype turned up many times. The chain combines TRBV6-5 with TRBJ1-1, with D possibly being TRBD1 (6 bases). Trimming cost V 0 bases and J 6 bases, with 14 bases left between them. CDR3 length: 15 amino acids. Per the germline V gene, CDR1 is MNHEY and CDR2 is SVGAGI. The CDR3 DNA reads TGTGCCAGCAGTTACTCGACCACAGGGAGGCCTGAAGCTTTCTTT. Translation: CASSYSTTGRPEAFF.

This clonotype was picked up many times. This rearrangement joins TRBV6-5 to TRBJ2-5; tentatively, D is TRBD1 (5 bases). V was trimmed by 0 bases and J by 5 bases, leaving 16 bases between them. CDR3 length: 16 residues. Germline V gives CDR1 MNHEY, CDR2 SVGAGI. CDR3 bases: TGTGCCAGCAGTTACTCCTCAGGGTTGTCGAGTGAGACCCAGTACTTC. It specifies CASSYSSGLSSETQYF.

The chain employs TRBV7-2 and TRBJ2-5; 9 nucleotides match TRBD2. V dropped 0 bases and J dropped 2; count of bases not matched to a gene: 1. Germline values: CDR1 SGHTA, CDR2 FQGNSA. The CDR3 spans 15 residues. Here the CDR3 reads CASSLASGSQETQYF. The CDR3 nucleotides read TGTGCCAGCAGCTTAGCTAGCGGGAGTCAAGAGACCCAGTACTTC.

A remark on this clonotype: Being one base from a much bigger clone, this may be a read error. The gene calls are TRBV20-1 and TRBJ2-1, with 14 bases aligning to TRBD2. Germline assignment: CDR1 DFQATT and CDR2 SNEGSKA (reference sequence). The CDR3 totals 15 residues. Here the CDR3 reads CGDGTSGRGLGEQFF. The CDR3 nucleotides read TGCGGTGATGGGACTAGCGGGAGAGGTCTCGGAGAGCAGTTCTTC.

This clonotype was counted at least ten times. The rearrangement links TRBV6-1 to TRBJ2-7, with D possibly called TRBD1 or TRBD2 (5 bases each). The V end was cut by 5 bases, the J end by 1 base, with 18 bases between. The germline gives CDR1 MNHNS, CDR2 SASEGT. CDR3 length: 16 residues. CDR3 sequence: CASSSNPRDGSYEQYF. DNA of the CDR3: TGTGCCAGCAGTTCCAACCCTCGGGACGGATCCTACGAGCAGTACTTC.

CDR3 sequence reads: CASSYRSGSYNEQFF. CDR3 nucleotide sequence: TGTGCCAGCAGTTACCGTTCGGGCTCCTACAATGAGCAGTTCTTC. The rearrangement joins TRBV6-2 or TRBV6-3 to TRBJ2-1; D uncertain. CDR3 length: 15 residues. Germline V CDR1 and CDR2: MNHEY, SVGEGT. V lost 2 bases and J 0 bases, leaving 8 bases between the germline ends.

This clonotype was seen many times. The rearrangement uses TRBV18 and TRBJ2-1, with D perhaps TRBD1 (6 bases). Trimming left V 4 bases short and J 5 bases short, with 15 bases between. Germline V gene sequence: CDR1 KGHSH, CDR2 LQKENI. The CDR3 is 15 residues long. The CDR3 here is CASSRAGVVNNEQFF. The CDR3 DNA follows: TGTGCCAGCTCACGGGCAGGGGTGGTGAACAATGAGCAGTTCTTC. Full variable domain (rest looked up from reference TRBV18 and TRBJ2-1): NAGVMQNPRHLVRRRGQEARLRCSPMKGHSHVYWYRQLPEEGLKFMVYLQKENIIDESGMPKERFSAEFPKEGPSILRIQQVVRGDSAAYFCASSRAGVVNNEQFFGPGTRLTVL.

This clonotype was seen many times. The chain recombines TRBV20-1 with TRBJ1-4, with 7 bases fitting TRBD1. Unmatched junction bases numbered 7, after V lost 5 bases and J lost 4 bases. Germline V gene lookup returns CDR1 DFQATT and CDR2 SNEGSKA (reference sequence). The CDR3 runs to 14 residues. CDR3 protein: CSARPGQLNEKLFF. The CDR3 coding sequence is TGCAGTGCTCGGCCGGGACAGCTTAATGAAAAACTGTTTTTT.

In its sample, this clonotype was seen many times. This chain uses TRBV7-2 with TRBJ2-3; D might be TRBD2 (5 bases). The CDR3 loop spans 15 amino acids. Germline CDR1 SGHTA, CDR2 FQGNSA. Trimming shortened V by 4 bases and J by 1 base, and 12 bases separated the two germline ends. The CDR3: CASSWGAIGTDTQYF. CDR3 DNA sequence: TGTGCCAGCAGCTGGGGAGCGATAGGCACAGATACGCAGTATTTT.

The sample holds a few counts of this clonotype. The CDR3 region is CSAIWTRTLNEQFF. In DNA, the CDR3 is TGCAGTGCTATATGGACAAGGACCTTGAATGAGCAGTTCTTC. The chain recombines TRBV20-1 with TRBJ2-1; tentatively, D is TRBD1 (5 bases). The V gene's germline CDR1 is DFQATT and CDR2 SNEGSKA (reference sequence). V was shortened by 4 bases and J by 7 bases, with 17 bases between the two germline ends. The CDR3 has 14 amino acids.

This clonotype was counted ten times or more. The chain couples TRBV6-1 to TRBJ2-7, with D perhaps matching TRBD2 (6 bases). CDR3 length: 11 residues. Trimming cost V 7 bases and J 7 bases, with 11 bases left between them. Germline-derived CDR1 and CDR2 are MNHNS and SASEGT. The CDR3, as DNA: TGTGCCAGCACCGGACTAATGGAGCAGTACTTC. Protein sequence: CASTGLMEQYF.

This clonotype was counted ten times or more. V is TRBV28 and J is TRBJ1-2; D gene ambiguous. The ends were cut back, 6 bases at V and 5 bases at J, with 13 bases in the middle. CDR1 is MDHEN and CDR2 is SYDVKM in the germline V gene. The CDR3 totals 13 residues. CDR3: CASSSPRGYGYTF. Written as DNA, the CDR3 is TGTGCCAGCAGCTCCCCACGAGGATATGGCTACACCTTC.

This clonotype was counted only a few times. This rearrangement joins TRBV5-1 to TRBJ1-6, with 8 bases fitting TRBD1. Germline trimming cut 4 bases from V and 10 bases from J; bases unmatched to any gene: 19. CDR3 length equals 18 residues. CDR1 SGHRS and CDR2 YFSETQ come from the germline V gene. DNA of the CDR3: TGCGCCAGCAGCCCGCGGGGACAGGCCACCTCCGGGAGATCACCCCTCCACTTT. This gives the protein CASSPRGQATSGRSPLHF.

This clonotype was found a few times. The V call is TRBV20-1, the J call TRBJ1-2; D is unresolved. The CDR3 runs to 13 residues. With 2 bases removed from V and 0 bases from J, the gap between germline ends came to 7 bases. CDR1 and CDR2 from the germline V gene are DFQATT and SNEGSKA (reference sequence). CDR3 residues: CSARLEANYGYTF. CDR3 in DNA: TGCAGTGCTAGACTAGAAGCTAACTATGGCTACACCTTC.

This clonotype was seen only a few times. The chain's CDR3 is CASSSKGAGGELFF. The CDR3 coding sequence is TGTGCCAGCAGTTCCAAGGGGGCAGGAGGGGAGCTGTTTTTT. This chain connects TRBV27 to TRBJ2-2; TRBD1 matches at 7 bases. The CDR3 length is 14 residues. The germline V gene encodes CDR1 MNHEY and CDR2 SMNVEV (reference sequence). The V and J ends lost 4 bases and 8 bases, in that order; junction bases with no gene match: 7.

The sample holds a few counts of this clonotype. CDR3 sequence reads: CASSRQGGQGGVHPQHF. CDR3 DNA: TGTGCCAGCAGCCGACAGGGGGGACAGGGCGGTGTTCATCCCCAGCATTTT. This chain joins TRBV2 and TRBJ1-5; 9 bases fit TRBD1. V was pared by 6 bases and J by 10 bases, with 19 bases of the junction left unmatched. CDR3 length: 17 residues. Germline V gene sequence: CDR1 SNHLY, CDR2 FYNNEI.

To note about this clonotype: A much larger clone lies a single base off, so this may be a read error. This chain joins TRBV30 and TRBJ2-1, with D perhaps matching TRBD1 (5 bases). There are 14 residues in the CDR3. V dropped 4 bases and J dropped 4 bases, with 14 bases sitting between them. Looked up from germline, CDR1 is GTSNPN and CDR2 is SVGIG (reference sequence). Here the CDR3 DNA reads TGTGCCTGGAACGATCGGTACAGGTACAATGAGCAGTTCTTC. Its translation: CAWNDRYRYNEQFF.

This clonotype was picked up many times. The chain carries TRBV2 and TRBJ1-1; TRBD1 agrees at 8 bases. The CDR3 is 15 amino acids. V trimming: 6 bases; J trimming: 4 bases; junction bases outside the gene matches: 10. The germline gives CDR1 SNHLY, CDR2 FYNNEI. Here the CDR3 DNA reads TGTGCCAGCAGAGCCTACGACAGGGGCGGCACTGAAGCTTTCTTT. Residues: CASRAYDRGGTEAFF. Full variable domain (remainder filled in from reference TRBV2 and TRBJ1-1): EPEVTQTPSHQVTQMGQEVILRCVPISNHLYFYWYRQILGQKVEFLVSFYNNEISEKSEIFDDQFSVERPDGSNFTLKIRSTKLEDSAMYFCASRAYDRGGTEAFFGQGTRLTVV.